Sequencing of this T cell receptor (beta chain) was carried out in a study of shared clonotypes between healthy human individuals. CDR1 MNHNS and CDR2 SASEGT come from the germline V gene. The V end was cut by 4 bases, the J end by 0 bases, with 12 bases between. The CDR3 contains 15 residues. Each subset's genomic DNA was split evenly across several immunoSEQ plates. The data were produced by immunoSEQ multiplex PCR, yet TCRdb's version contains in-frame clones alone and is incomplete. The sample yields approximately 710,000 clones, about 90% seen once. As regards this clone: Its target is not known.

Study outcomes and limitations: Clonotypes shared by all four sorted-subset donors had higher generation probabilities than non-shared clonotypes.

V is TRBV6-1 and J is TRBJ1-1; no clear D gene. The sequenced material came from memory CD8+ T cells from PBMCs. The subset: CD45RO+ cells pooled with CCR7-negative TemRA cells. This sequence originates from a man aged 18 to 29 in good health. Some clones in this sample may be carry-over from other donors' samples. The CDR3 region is CASSARQPLNTEAFF. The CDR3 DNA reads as TGTGCCAGCAGTGCGAGGCAGCCGTTGAACACTGAAGCTTTCTTT.